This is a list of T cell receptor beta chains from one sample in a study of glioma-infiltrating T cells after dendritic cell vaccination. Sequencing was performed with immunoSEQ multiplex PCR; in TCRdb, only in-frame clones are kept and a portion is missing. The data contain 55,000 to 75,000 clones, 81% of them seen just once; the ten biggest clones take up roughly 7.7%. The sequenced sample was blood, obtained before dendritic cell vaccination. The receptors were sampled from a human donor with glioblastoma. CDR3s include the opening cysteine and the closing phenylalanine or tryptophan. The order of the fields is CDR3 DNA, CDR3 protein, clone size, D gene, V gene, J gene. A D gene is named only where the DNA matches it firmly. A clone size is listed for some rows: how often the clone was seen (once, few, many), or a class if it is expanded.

CDR3 DNA: TGTGCCAGCAAGGGTTCCTCTAGCGGGGGGTTACCGGGGGACAATGAGCAGTTCTTC
CDR3 protein: CASKGSSSGGLPGDNEQFF
clone size: -
D gene: TRBD2
V gene: TRBV2
J gene: TRBJ2-1

CDR3 DNA: TGTGCCAGCAGGACTAGATTCTCCTACGAGCAGTACTTC
CDR3 protein: CASRTRFSYEQYF
clone size: -
D gene: -
V gene: TRBV6-5
J gene: TRBJ2-7

CDR3 DNA: TGCGCCAGCAGCCAAGGCGTTCCAGATACGCAGTATTTT
CDR3 protein: CASSQGVPDTQYF
clone size: -
D gene: -
V gene: TRBV4-1
J gene: TRBJ2-3

CDR3 DNA: TGTGCCAGCAGCTCCCTTAGCAGGGGTAGGGAGACTGAAGCTTTCTTT
CDR3 protein: CASSSLSRGRETEAFF
clone size: -
D gene: -
V gene: TRBV7-9
J gene: TRBJ1-1

CDR3 DNA: TGCGCCAGCAGCCCCGACCCGAACCGAGGAGAGACCCAGTACTTC
CDR3 protein: CASSPDPNRGETQYF
clone size: -
D gene: -
V gene: TRBV5-1
J gene: TRBJ2-5

CDR3 DNA: TGTGCCAGCAGCTGGACAGGAGCGGGGGGGCAAGATACGCAGTATTTT
CDR3 protein: CASSWTGAGGQDTQYF
clone size: -
D gene: TRBD2
V gene: TRBV11-2
J gene: TRBJ2-3

CDR3 DNA: TGTGCCAGCAGCCCGGGCCCGGGACAGGGAGTAGAAGAGCAGTTCTTC
CDR3 protein: CASSPGPGQGVEEQFF
clone size: -
D gene: TRBD1
V gene: TRBV7-8
J gene: TRBJ2-1

CDR3 DNA: TGTGCCAGCAGCAGGCAGGGACAGGGGGCGGGAAATGAGCAGTTCTTC
CDR3 protein: CASSRQGQGAGNEQFF
clone size: -
D gene: TRBD1
V gene: TRBV5-5
J gene: TRBJ2-1

CDR3 DNA: TGTGCCAGCACCACCCTAGCGGGGGGCGCCAATGAGCAGTTCTTC
CDR3 protein: CASTTLAGGANEQFF
clone size: -
D gene: TRBD2
V gene: TRBV2
J gene: TRBJ2-1

CDR3 DNA: TGCGCCAGCACTACCGGGACAGGGGTCGAAAAACTGTTTTTT
CDR3 protein: CASTTGTGVEKLFF
clone size: -
D gene: TRBD1
V gene: TRBV5-1
J gene: TRBJ1-4

CDR3 DNA: TGTGCCAGCAGGCCGCAGGATCATTCCTACGAGCAGTACTTC
CDR3 protein: CASRPQDHSYEQYF
clone size: -
D gene: -
V gene: TRBV2
J gene: TRBJ2-7

CDR3 DNA: TGTGCCAGCAGCTTAGGTAGCTACTATGGCTACACCTTC
CDR3 protein: CASSLGSYYGYTF
clone size: -
D gene: -
V gene: TRBV13
J gene: TRBJ1-2

CDR3 DNA: TGTGCCAGCAGTTACTCAGGAGGGGGCGCGGACTATGGCTACACCTTC
CDR3 protein: CASSYSGGGADYGYTF
clone size: -
D gene: TRBD1
V gene: TRBV6-6
J gene: TRBJ1-2

CDR3 DNA: TGCGCCAGCAGCTTGTCTGGACAGGTTAATCAGCCCCAGCATTTT
CDR3 protein: CASSLSGQVNQPQHF
clone size: few
D gene: TRBD1
V gene: TRBV5-1
J gene: TRBJ1-5

CDR3 DNA: TGTGCCAGTAGTGTAACCGGGACAGGGAATTATGGCTACACCTTC
CDR3 protein: CASSVTGTGNYGYTF
clone size: -
D gene: TRBD1
V gene: TRBV19
J gene: TRBJ1-2

CDR3 DNA: TGTGCCAGTAGCGAGCAGGTCAACACTGAAGCTTTCTTT
CDR3 protein: CASSEQVNTEAFF
clone size: few
D gene: -
V gene: TRBV19
J gene: TRBJ1-1

CDR3 DNA: TGTGCCTGGGGACAGGGGTTTGGGGTGAACACTGAAGCTTTCTTT
CDR3 protein: CAWGQGFGVNTEAFF
clone size: -
D gene: TRBD1
V gene: TRBV30
J gene: TRBJ1-1

CDR3 DNA: TGTGCCAGCGCGGGGGGGCCTTATGAGCAGTTCTTC
CDR3 protein: CASAGGPYEQFF
clone size: -
D gene: TRBD2
V gene: TRBV7-3
J gene: TRBJ2-1

CDR3 DNA: TGTGCCAGCAGCTTAGCGTTAGGGGTCGAGCAGTTCTTC
CDR3 protein: CASSLALGVEQFF
clone size: -
D gene: -
V gene: TRBV7-6
J gene: TRBJ2-1

CDR3 DNA: TGTGCCAGCAGCACGGGGGACAGGGGCCGCGCGGACACCGGGGAGCTGTTTTTT
CDR3 protein: CASSTGDRGRADTGELFF
clone size: -
D gene: TRBD1
V gene: TRBV11-3
J gene: TRBJ2-2

CDR3 DNA: TGTGCCAGCAGTCGGGACAGGGGGCTTGGAAACACCATATATTTT
CDR3 protein: CASSRDRGLGNTIYF
clone size: once
D gene: TRBD1
V gene: TRBV5-6
J gene: TRBJ1-3

CDR3 DNA: TGTGCCAGCAGCCCCGGACTAGATGCTGTGAATGAGCAGTTCTTC
CDR3 protein: CASSPGLDAVNEQFF
clone size: -
D gene: TRBD2
V gene: TRBV4-2
J gene: TRBJ2-1

CDR3 DNA: TGCGCCAGCAAGCCGATCCTCTCTGGGGCCAACGTCCTGACTTTC
CDR3 protein: CASKPILSGANVLTF
clone size: few
D gene: -
V gene: TRBV5-1
J gene: TRBJ2-6

CDR3 DNA: TGTGCTAGCAGCCCCAACGTAGGACAGGGGCCTCGAGAGACCCAGTACTTC
CDR3 protein: CASSPNVGQGPRETQYF
clone size: few
D gene: TRBD1
V gene: TRBV7-7
J gene: TRBJ2-5

CDR3 DNA: TGCGCCAGCAGCCAGGGGGACTACACGGAGACCCAGTACTTC
CDR3 protein: CASSQGDYTETQYF
clone size: once
D gene: TRBD2
V gene: TRBV4-1
J gene: TRBJ2-5

CDR3 DNA: TGTGCCAGCTCACCGGGACAGGGGGTGTACACTGAAGCTTTCTTT
CDR3 protein: CASSPGQGVYTEAFF
clone size: once
D gene: TRBD1
V gene: TRBV18
J gene: TRBJ1-1

CDR3 DNA: TGTGCCAGCAGCGGCCGGGACAGGGACTCACCCCTCCACTTT
CDR3 protein: CASSGRDRDSPLHF
clone size: once
D gene: TRBD1
V gene: TRBV7-2
J gene: TRBJ1-6

CDR3 DNA: TGTGCCATCAGTCCGGGACCCGGAGGGGATCAGCCCCAGCATTTT
CDR3 protein: CAISPGPGGDQPQHF
clone size: -
D gene: -
V gene: TRBV10-3
J gene: TRBJ1-5

CDR3 DNA: TGTGCCTGGAGTGTTGGACAGGGAATCTACGAGCAGTACTTC
CDR3 protein: CAWSVGQGIYEQYF
clone size: -
D gene: TRBD1
V gene: TRBV30
J gene: TRBJ2-7

CDR3 DNA: TGTGCCAGCAGCTTACCGGGTCGGAATTCACCCCTCCACTTT
CDR3 protein: CASSLPGRNSPLHF
clone size: -
D gene: -
V gene: TRBV7-9
J gene: TRBJ1-6

CDR3 DNA: TGTGCCAGTAGTCCAAGACAGGGGGGTATGATCGAGCAGTACTTC
CDR3 protein: CASSPRQGGMIEQYF
clone size: -
D gene: TRBD1
V gene: TRBV19
J gene: TRBJ2-7

CDR3 DNA: TGTGCCTGTCTCAAGGCGGGGGTCAGCTCGAGAGAAGAGACCCAGTACTTC
CDR3 protein: CACLKAGVSSREETQYF
clone size: -
D gene: TRBD2
V gene: TRBV30
J gene: TRBJ2-5

CDR3 DNA: TGTGCCAGCAGCTTAGGGGAGGGCGACTATGGCTACACCTTC
CDR3 protein: CASSLGEGDYGYTF
clone size: -
D gene: -
V gene: TRBV7-9
J gene: TRBJ1-2

CDR3 DNA: TGTGCCACCAGCAGAGGTGAAACGACTACTGCCACGCAGTATTTT
CDR3 protein: CATSRGETTTATQYF
clone size: -
D gene: -
V gene: TRBV15
J gene: TRBJ2-3

CDR3 DNA: TGTGCCAGCTCACCACTACAGGGGAGAGGAATGGCCAAAAACATTCAGTACTTC
CDR3 protein: CASSPLQGRGMAKNIQYF
clone size: -
D gene: TRBD1
V gene: TRBV18
J gene: TRBJ2-4

CDR3 DNA: TGCAGCGCACGGACCCTCCCGGGGGAGCAGTACTTC
CDR3 protein: CSARTLPGEQYF
clone size: -
D gene: -
V gene: TRBV29-1
J gene: TRBJ2-7

CDR3 DNA: TGTGCCAGCAGTTCCTCCCGGGATTTTAACTATGGCTACACCTTC
CDR3 protein: CASSSSRDFNYGYTF
clone size: -
D gene: -
V gene: TRBV27
J gene: TRBJ1-2

CDR3 DNA: TGTGCCAGCAGCTTCGGGGTGTTGAAAGGCTACACCTTC
CDR3 protein: CASSFGVLKGYTF
clone size: -
D gene: -
V gene: TRBV5-6
J gene: TRBJ1-2

CDR3 DNA: TGTGCCAGCAGTGCTAAAGACACCATATATTTT
CDR3 protein: CASSAKDTIYF
clone size: -
D gene: -
V gene: TRBV25-1
J gene: TRBJ1-3

CDR3 DNA: TGTGCCAGCAGCTCCCGACAGGGGGCTTCCACCGGGGAGCTGTTTTTT
CDR3 protein: CASSSRQGASTGELFF
clone size: -
D gene: TRBD1
V gene: TRBV5-6
J gene: TRBJ2-2

CDR3 DNA: TGTGCCACCAGCAACACGGGGACTGAAGCTTTCTTT
CDR3 protein: CATSNTGTEAFF
clone size: -
D gene: -
V gene: TRBV19
J gene: TRBJ1-1

CDR3 DNA: TGTGCCTGGAGCGAGGGGGCTGGCGATCAGCCCCAGCATTTT
CDR3 protein: CAWSEGAGDQPQHF
clone size: -
D gene: TRBD1
V gene: TRBV30
J gene: TRBJ1-5

CDR3 DNA: TGTGCCAGCGAGGGACAGTCCGCGCCCCAGCATTTT
CDR3 protein: CASEGQSAPQHF
clone size: -
D gene: TRBD1
V gene: TRBV6-6
J gene: TRBJ1-5